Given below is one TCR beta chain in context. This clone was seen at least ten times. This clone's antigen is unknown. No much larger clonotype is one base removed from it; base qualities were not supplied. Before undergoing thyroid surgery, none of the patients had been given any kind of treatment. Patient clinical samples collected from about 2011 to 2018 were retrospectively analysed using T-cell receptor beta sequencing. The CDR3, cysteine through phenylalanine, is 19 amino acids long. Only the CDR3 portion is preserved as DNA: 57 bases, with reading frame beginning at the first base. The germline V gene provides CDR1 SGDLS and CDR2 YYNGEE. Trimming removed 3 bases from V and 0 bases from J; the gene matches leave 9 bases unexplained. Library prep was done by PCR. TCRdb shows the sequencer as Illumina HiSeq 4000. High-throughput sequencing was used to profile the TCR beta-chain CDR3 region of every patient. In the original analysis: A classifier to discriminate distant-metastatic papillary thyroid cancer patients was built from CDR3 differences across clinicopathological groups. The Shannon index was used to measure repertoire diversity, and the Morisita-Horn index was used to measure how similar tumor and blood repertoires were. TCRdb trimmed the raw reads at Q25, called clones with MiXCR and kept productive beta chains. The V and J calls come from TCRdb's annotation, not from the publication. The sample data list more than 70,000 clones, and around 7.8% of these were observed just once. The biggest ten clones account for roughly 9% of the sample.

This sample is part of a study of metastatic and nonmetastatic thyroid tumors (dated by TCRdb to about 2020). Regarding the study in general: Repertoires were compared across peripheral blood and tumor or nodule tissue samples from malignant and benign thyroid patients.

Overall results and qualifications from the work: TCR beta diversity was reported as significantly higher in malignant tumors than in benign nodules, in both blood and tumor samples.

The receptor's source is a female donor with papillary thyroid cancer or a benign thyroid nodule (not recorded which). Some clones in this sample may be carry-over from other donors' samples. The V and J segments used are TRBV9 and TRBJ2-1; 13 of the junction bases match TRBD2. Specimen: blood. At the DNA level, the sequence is TGTGCCAGCAGCGCCGAATGGACTAGCGGGGGCTACTCCTACAATGAGCAGTTCTTC. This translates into CASSAEWTSGGYSYNEQFF. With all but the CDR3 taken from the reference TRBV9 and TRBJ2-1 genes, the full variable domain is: DSGVTQTPKHLITATGQRVTLRCSPRSGDLSVYWYQQSLDQGLQFLIQYYNGEERAKGNILERFSAQQFPDLHSELNLSSLELGDSALYFCASSAEWTSGGYSYNEQFFGPGTRLTVL.